The clone carrying this TCR beta chain was detected a few times. Its antigen is undetermined. The record originates from a study of T-cell memory formation after mild COVID-19. TCRdb re-called the 5' RACE reads with MiXCR, one entry per CDR3 protein. The data hold a few hundred thousand distinct CDR3 sequences, with roughly 17% observed a single time. With 5 bases clipped from V and 0 bases from J, the junction kept 5 bases outside the gene matches. This CDR3 is built from 18 residues. Germline loops: CDR1 SGHVS, CDR2 FQNEAQ. Findings and limits, study-wide: Several responding clones turned up in pre-infection memory, indicating that cross-reactive memory may have taken part. CD8+ contracting clones occupied EMRA, while CD4+ ones occupied mainly CM and EM.

This receptor was identified in a man aged 18-30 years who had mild COVID-19 (a few samples of this study predate the infection). Cell type and time point are not known. Specimen: PBMCs or a T cell subset sorted from them (not recorded which). The rearrangement uses TRBV7-8 and TRBJ2-2; 14 positions match TRBD2. Here the CDR3 DNA reads TGTGCCAGCAGCCCGGGACTAGCGGGGGCCCCGAACACCGGGGAGCTGTTTTTT. Translated, it gives CASSPGLAGAPNTGELFF.